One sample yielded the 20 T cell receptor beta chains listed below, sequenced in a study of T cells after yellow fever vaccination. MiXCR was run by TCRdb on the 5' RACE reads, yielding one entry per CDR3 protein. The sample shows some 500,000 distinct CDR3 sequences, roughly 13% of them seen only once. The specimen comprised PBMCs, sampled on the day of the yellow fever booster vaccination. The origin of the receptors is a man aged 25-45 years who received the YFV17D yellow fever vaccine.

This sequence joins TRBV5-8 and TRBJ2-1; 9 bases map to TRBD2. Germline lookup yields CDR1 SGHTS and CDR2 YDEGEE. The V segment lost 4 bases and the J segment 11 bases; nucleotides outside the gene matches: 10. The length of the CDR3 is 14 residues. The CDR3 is CASSSLAGAYQQFF. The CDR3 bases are TGTGCCAGCAGCAGCTTAGCGGGAGCCTATCAGCAGTTCTTC.

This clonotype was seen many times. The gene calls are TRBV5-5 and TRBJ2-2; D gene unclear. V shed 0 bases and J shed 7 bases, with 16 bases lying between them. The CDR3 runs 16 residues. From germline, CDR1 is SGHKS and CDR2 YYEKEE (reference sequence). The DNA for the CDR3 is TGTGCCAGCAGCTTGGTCGCCAGGCCCCGAGGCGGGGAGCTGTTTTTT. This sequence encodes CASSLVARPRGGELFF.

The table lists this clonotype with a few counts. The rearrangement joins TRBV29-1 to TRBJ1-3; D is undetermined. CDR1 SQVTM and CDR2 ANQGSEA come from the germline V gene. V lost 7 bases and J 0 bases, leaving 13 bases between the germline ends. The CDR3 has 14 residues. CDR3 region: CSALRSSSGNTIYF. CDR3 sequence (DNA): TGCAGCGCCCTCCGGAGCTCCTCTGGAAACACCATATATTTT.

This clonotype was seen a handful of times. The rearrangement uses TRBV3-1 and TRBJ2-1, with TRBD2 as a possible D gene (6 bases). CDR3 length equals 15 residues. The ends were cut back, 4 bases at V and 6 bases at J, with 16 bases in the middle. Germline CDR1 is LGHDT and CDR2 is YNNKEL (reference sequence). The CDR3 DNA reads TGTGCCAGCAGCCCCAGGAGGGGCTCCGCCAATGAGCAGTTCTTC. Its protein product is CASSPRRGSANEQFF.

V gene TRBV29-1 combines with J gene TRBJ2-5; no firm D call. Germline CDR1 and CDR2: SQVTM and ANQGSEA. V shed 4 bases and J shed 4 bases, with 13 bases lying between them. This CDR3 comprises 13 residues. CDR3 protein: CSVGGIGVETQYF. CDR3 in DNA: TGCAGCGTTGGAGGCATAGGAGTAGAGACCCAGTACTTC.

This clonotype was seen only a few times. As DNA, the CDR3 is TGTGCCAGCAGCTGGACAGGGTCCGACGAGCAGTACTTC. It encodes CASSWTGSDEQYF. The chain is built from TRBV7-6 and TRBJ2-7; TRBD1 matches 8 bases. Germline loops: CDR1 SGHVS, CDR2 FNYEAQ. V shed 4 bases, J shed 5 bases, and the junction held 4 bases outside the gene matches. There are 13 residues in the CDR3.

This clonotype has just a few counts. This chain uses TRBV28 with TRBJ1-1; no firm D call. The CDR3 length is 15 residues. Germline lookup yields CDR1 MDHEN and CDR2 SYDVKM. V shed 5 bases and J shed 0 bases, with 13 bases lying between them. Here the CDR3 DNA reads TGTGCCAGCAGTCCGTCGACATTGGTGAACACTGAAGCTTTCTTT. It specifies CASSPSTLVNTEAFF. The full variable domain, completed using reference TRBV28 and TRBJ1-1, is DVKVTQSSRYLVKRTGEKVFLECVQDMDHENMFWYRQDPGLGLRLIYFSYDVKMKEKGDIPEGYSVSREKKERFSLILESASTNQTSMYLCASSPSTLVNTEAFFGQGTRLTVV.

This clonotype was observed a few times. The DNA for the CDR3 is TGTGCCAGCAGCCAACCGGGGGGACTAGCGGACTACGAGCAGTACTTC. It is translated as CASSQPGGLADYEQYF. The V call is TRBV7-2, the J call TRBJ2-7; 11 bases are shared with TRBD2. The CDR3 spans 16 residues. V was clipped by 5 bases and J by 3 bases; unmatched bases: 9. In germline, CDR1 is SGHTA, CDR2 FQGNSA.

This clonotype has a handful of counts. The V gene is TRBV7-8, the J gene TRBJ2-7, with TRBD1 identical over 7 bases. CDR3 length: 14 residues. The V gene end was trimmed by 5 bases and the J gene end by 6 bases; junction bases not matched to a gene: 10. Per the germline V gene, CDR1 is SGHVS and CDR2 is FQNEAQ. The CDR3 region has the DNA TGTGCCAGCAGCGGAGGACAGGTAGGATCCGAGCAGTACTTC. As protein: CASSGGQVGSEQYF.

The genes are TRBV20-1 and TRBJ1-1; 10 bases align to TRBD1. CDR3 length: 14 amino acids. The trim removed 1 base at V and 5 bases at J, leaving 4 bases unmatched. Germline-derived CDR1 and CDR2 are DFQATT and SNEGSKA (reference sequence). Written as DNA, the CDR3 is TGCAGTGCTAGAGTGGGACAGGGGCTGACTGAAGCTTTCTTT. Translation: CSARVGQGLTEAFF.

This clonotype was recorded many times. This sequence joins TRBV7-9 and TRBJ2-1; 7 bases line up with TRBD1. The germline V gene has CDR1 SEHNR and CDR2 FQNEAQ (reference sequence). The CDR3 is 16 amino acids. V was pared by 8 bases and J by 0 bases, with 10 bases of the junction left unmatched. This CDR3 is CASDYRGLSSYNEQFF. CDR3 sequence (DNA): TGTGCCAGCGATTACAGGGGCCTGAGCTCCTACAATGAGCAGTTCTTC. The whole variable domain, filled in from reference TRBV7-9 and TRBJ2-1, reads DTGVSQNPRHKITKRGQNVTFRCDPISEHNRLYWYRQTLGQGPEFLTYFQNEAQLEKSRLLSDRFSAERPKGSFSTLEIQRTEQGDSAMYLCASDYRGLSSYNEQFFGPGTRLTVL.

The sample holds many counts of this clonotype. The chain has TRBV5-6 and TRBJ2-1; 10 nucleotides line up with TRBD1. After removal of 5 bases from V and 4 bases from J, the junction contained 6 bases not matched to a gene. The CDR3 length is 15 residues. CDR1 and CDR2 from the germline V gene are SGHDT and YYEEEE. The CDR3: CASSPRTGGYNEQFF. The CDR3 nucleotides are TGTGCCAGCAGTCCCAGGACAGGGGGGTACAATGAGCAGTTCTTC.

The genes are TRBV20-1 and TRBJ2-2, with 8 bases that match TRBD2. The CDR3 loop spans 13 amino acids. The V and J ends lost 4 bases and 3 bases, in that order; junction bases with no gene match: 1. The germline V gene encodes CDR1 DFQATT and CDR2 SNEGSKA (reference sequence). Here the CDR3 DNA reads TGCAGTGCTACAGCGGGAGACACCGGGGAGCTGTTTTTT. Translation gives CSATAGDTGELFF.

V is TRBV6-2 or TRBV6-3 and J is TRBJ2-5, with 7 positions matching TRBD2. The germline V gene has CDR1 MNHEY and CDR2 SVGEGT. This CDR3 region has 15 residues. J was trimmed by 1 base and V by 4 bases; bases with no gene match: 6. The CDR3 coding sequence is TGTGCCAGCAGTTGGATCCTAGCGGCCCAAGAGACCCAGTACTTC. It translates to CASSWILAAQETQYF.

CDR3: CSAVRGRETQYF. The CDR3 DNA reads TGCAGTGCGGTTAGAGGGAGAGAGACCCAGTACTTC. The V gene is TRBV20-1, the J gene TRBJ2-5, with D tentatively TRBD2 (5 bases). There are 12 residues in the CDR3. V was cut by 6 bases and J by 4 bases, with 12 bases left in between. Per germline, CDR1 DFQATT and CDR2 SNEGSKA (reference sequence).

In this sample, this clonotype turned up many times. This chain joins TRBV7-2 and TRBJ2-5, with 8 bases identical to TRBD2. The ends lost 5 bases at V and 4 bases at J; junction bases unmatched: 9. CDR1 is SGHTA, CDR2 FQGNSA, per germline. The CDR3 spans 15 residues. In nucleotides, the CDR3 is TGTGCCAGCAGCCCACAGAGCGGGAGCGGAGAGACCCAGTACTTC. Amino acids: CASSPQSGSGETQYF.

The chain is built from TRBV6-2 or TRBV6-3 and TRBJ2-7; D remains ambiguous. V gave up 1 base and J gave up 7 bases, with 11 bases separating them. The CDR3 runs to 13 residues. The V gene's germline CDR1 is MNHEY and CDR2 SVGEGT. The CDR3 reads CASSYFSGAEQYF. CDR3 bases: TGTGCCAGCAGTTACTTCTCCGGAGCGGAGCAGTACTTC.

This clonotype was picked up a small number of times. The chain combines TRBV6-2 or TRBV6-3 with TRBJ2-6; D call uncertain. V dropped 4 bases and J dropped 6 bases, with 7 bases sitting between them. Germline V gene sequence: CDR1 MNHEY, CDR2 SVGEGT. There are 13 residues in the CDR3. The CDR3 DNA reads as TGTGCCAGCAGTTTACTCGCGGCCAACGTCCTGACTTTC. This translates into CASSLLAANVLTF.

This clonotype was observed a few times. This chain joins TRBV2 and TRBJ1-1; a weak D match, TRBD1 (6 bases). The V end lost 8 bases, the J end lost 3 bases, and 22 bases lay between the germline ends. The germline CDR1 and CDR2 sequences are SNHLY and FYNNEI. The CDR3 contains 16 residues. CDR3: CASSRVGGRKDTEAFF. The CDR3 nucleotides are TGTGCCAGCTCAAGGGTAGGGGGGCGAAAGGACACTGAAGCTTTCTTT.

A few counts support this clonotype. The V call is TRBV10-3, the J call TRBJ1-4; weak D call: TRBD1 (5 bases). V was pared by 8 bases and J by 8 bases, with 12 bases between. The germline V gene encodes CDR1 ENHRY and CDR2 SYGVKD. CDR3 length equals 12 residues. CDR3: CAIGAGREKLFF. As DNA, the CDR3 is TGTGCCATCGGGGCGGGTCGAGAAAAACTGTTTTTT.